The 27 T cell receptor beta chains reported below all come from one sample, sequenced in a study of blood T cells in healthy people across ages. Next came a second PCR, run for roughly 6 to 11 cycles, which used a sample-barcoded 5' primer along with a J-beta primer mix. A single record per CDR3 protein comes from TCRdb applying MiXCR to the 5' RACE reads. In the table there are about 1.5 million distinct CDR3 sequences, 35% to 45% of which are singletons. The sequenced material came from blood. These receptors all stem from a woman between 18 and 29 years old in good health.

The chain couples TRBV9 to TRBJ1-5; D possibly corresponds to TRBD1 (5 bases). CDR3 length equals 16 residues. V shed 0 bases and J shed 1 base, with 11 bases lying between them. Germline CDR1 is SGDLS and CDR2 is YYNGEE. The CDR3: CASSVARAPSNQPQHF. The CDR3 nucleotides read TGTGCCAGCAGCGTAGCCAGGGCGCCAAGCAATCAGCCCCAGCATTTT.

The chain is built from TRBV29-1 and TRBJ2-1; the match to TRBD2 covers 10 bases. CDR1 and CDR2 from the germline V gene are SQVTM and ANQGSEA. Trimming cost V 4 bases and J 9 bases; bases outside gene matches: 6. This CDR3 is 13 amino acids long. The CDR3 loop reads CSVAAGGVSEQFF. The CDR3 bases are TGCAGCGTTGCAGCGGGGGGGGTATCTGAGCAGTTCTTC.

This clonotype has more than one count but fewer than ten. The V call is TRBV29-1, the J call TRBJ2-1; a weak D match, TRBD1 (6 bases). Per the germline V gene, CDR1 is SQVTM and CDR2 is ANQGSEA. V lost 0 bases and J 6 bases, leaving 18 bases between the germline ends. CDR3 size: 16 residues. The CDR3 nucleotides read TGCAGCGTTGAAGACGTTGCAGGGGTCCCCTCCAATGAGCAGTTCTTC. It yields the protein CSVEDVAGVPSNEQFF.

The chain employs TRBV9 and TRBJ2-5; D perhaps matches TRBD1 (6 bases). CDR3 length: 14 residues. Trimming removed 4 bases from V and 4 bases from J, with 14 bases in between. The germline V gene encodes CDR1 SGDLS and CDR2 YYNGEE. In DNA, the CDR3 is TGTGCCAGCAGCCTACAGGGAAACAGAGAGACCCAGTACTTC. This encodes CASSLQGNRETQYF.

The chain links TRBV27 to TRBJ2-1, with TRBD2 as a possible D gene (5 bases). The CDR3 runs to 13 residues. Trimming cost V 6 bases and J 10 bases, with 16 bases left between them. The germline V gene has CDR1 MNHEY and CDR2 SMNVEV (reference sequence). CDR3: CASRDSYSEEQFF. The CDR3 bases are TGTGCCAGCAGGGACTCGTATTCGGAGGAGCAGTTCTTC.

This clonotype was observed a few times. The rearrangement uses TRBV20-1 and TRBJ1-2; 8 bases fit TRBD1. The CDR3 has 15 amino acids. Germline V gene sequence: CDR1 DFQATT, CDR2 SNEGSKA (reference sequence). Germline trimming cut 1 base from V and 7 bases from J; bases unmatched to any gene: 11. As DNA, the CDR3 is TGCAGTGCTAGAGCTCTCGCCAGGGGGCAGTTTGGCTACACCTTC. Amino acids: CSARALARGQFGYTF.

The chain is built from TRBV7-2 and TRBJ2-3; maybe TRBD2 (5 bases). Germline loops: CDR1 SGHTA, CDR2 FQGNSA. The CDR3 covers 15 residues. Trimming stripped 2 bases from V and 4 bases from J, with 13 bases between. The CDR3 DNA follows: TGTGCCAGCAGCTTAAGAGGGTACCACCCAGATACGCAGTATTTT. This encodes CASSLRGYHPDTQYF.

The J gene is TRBJ1-2, the V gene TRBV27, with D maybe TRBD1 (5 bases). V lost 6 bases, J lost 3 bases, and 17 bases lay in between. The CDR3 covers 15 residues. CDR1 and CDR2 (germline): MNHEY, SMNVEV (reference sequence). CDR3 DNA sequence: TGTGCCAGCAGACAGACAGAGCTTATCTACTATGGCTACACCTTC. Translated: CASRQTELIYYGYTF.

The rearrangement links TRBV12-3 or TRBV12-4 to TRBJ2-2; no definite D call. Trimming removed 4 bases from V and 6 bases from J, with 6 bases in between. There are 12 residues in the CDR3. This CDR3 is CASSSLPGELFF. CDR3 nucleotide sequence: TGTGCCAGCAGTTCGCTCCCCGGGGAGCTGTTTTTT.

V and J are TRBV20-1 and TRBJ2-1, with 14 bases fitting TRBD2. This CDR3 has 15 amino acids. With V trimmed by 2 bases and J by 8 bases, 5 bases remained unmatched. Germline V CDR1 and CDR2: DFQATT, SNEGSKA (reference sequence). CDR3 coding DNA: TGCAGTGCTAGACGACCGGGACTAGCGGGGGATGAGCAGTTCTTC. Protein product: CSARRPGLAGDEQFF.

The chain uses TRBV21-1 and TRBJ2-1; TRBD2 is the table's D call and was not checked against the DNA. TRBV21-1 is a recognized pseudogene. This CDR3 spans 16 amino acids. The DNA of the CDR3 is TGTGCCAGCAGCCCGGTGCCGAGACTAGCCCAAACTGAGCAGTTCTTC. Translated: CASSPVPRLAQTEQFF.

V is TRBV12-3 or TRBV12-4 and J is TRBJ2-4; 7 nucleotides agree with TRBD1. The CDR3 spans 13 residues. V was clipped by 5 bases and J by 7 bases; unmatched bases: 5. The CDR3 reads CASSPTGVNIQYF. The CDR3 DNA reads as TGTGCCAGCAGTCCAACAGGGGTGAACATTCAGTACTTC.

This clonotype was detected only a few times. V gene TRBV4-3 combines with J gene TRBJ1-2, with D hard to call. This CDR3 is 17 amino acids long. The V and J ends lost 0 bases and 2 bases respectively, with 16 bases between them. The germline CDR1 and CDR2 sequences are LGHNA and YSLEER. CDR3: CASSQDLRQNYNYGYTF. The CDR3 DNA reads TGCGCCAGCAGCCAAGATTTAAGGCAGAACTACAACTATGGCTACACCTTC.

This clonotype was seen more than once but under ten times. This sequence joins TRBV29-1 and TRBJ2-3; no clear D. This CDR3 has 14 residues. The germline V gene encodes CDR1 SQVTM and CDR2 ANQGSEA. V was shortened by 0 bases and J by 5 bases, with 12 bases between the two germline ends. DNA of the CDR3: TGCAGCGTTGAAGAACGGCGTGCCCTAGATACGCAGTATTTT. Amino acids: CSVEERRALDTQYF.

At least ten counts were recorded for this clonotype. The V gene is TRBV29-1, the J gene TRBJ2-3; tentative D call: TRBD1 (5 bases). CDR1 and CDR2 (germline): SQVTM, ANQGSEA. Trimming shortened V by 5 bases and J by 6 bases, and 15 bases separated the two germline ends. This CDR3 contains 13 residues. CDR3 region: CSVSPQGADTQYF. As DNA, the CDR3 is TGCAGCGTTAGTCCGCAGGGCGCGGATACGCAGTATTTT.

The chain employs TRBV20-1 and TRBJ2-7, with 12 bases aligning to TRBD1. The germline V gene encodes CDR1 DFQATT and CDR2 SNEGSKA (reference sequence). J lost 4 bases, V lost 0 bases, and 4 bases had no gene match. The CDR3 length is 15 residues. CDR3 nucleotide sequence: TGCAGTGCTAGAGATGGGGGACAGGGGGCGTACGAGCAGTACTTC. Its translation: CSARDGGQGAYEQYF.

V is TRBV28 and J is TRBJ1-2, with no clear D. CDR3 size: 14 residues. Trimming left V 5 bases short and J 8 bases short, with 18 bases between. CDR1 MDHEN and CDR2 SYDVKM come from the germline V gene. The CDR3 DNA follows: TGTGCCAGCAGTATGAAAGGACCAAACGGGGGCTACACCTTC. Translated, it gives CASSMKGPNGGYTF.

This clonotype was picked up many times. The chain uses TRBV4-3 and TRBJ2-1; no clear D gene. The CDR3 sequence is 15 residues long. V shed 0 bases and J shed 0 bases, with 6 bases lying between them. CDR1 LGHNA and CDR2 YSLEER come from the germline V gene. The CDR3 DNA reads TGCGCCAGCAGCCAAGACAGCAGCTCCTACAATGAGCAGTTCTTC. As protein: CASSQDSSSYNEQFF.

V usage is TRBV6-5 and J usage is TRBJ1-1; D might be TRBD1 (5 bases). Germline V gene sequence: CDR1 MNHEY, CDR2 SVGAGI. Deletions cut 6 bases from V and 4 bases from J, with 9 bases between. The CDR3 is made up of 12 amino acids. The CDR3 bases are TGTGCCAGCAGACAGGTCCCCACTGAAGCTTTCTTT. Translated, it gives CASRQVPTEAFF.

CDR3 nucleotides: TGTGCCAGCAGTTATTCCCGGGGATTAGGCACTGAAGCTTTCTTT. This encodes CASSYSRGLGTEAFF. V and J are TRBV6-5 and TRBJ1-1, with D unclear. Trimming left V 3 bases short and J 4 bases short, with 15 bases between. Germline V lookup: CDR1 MNHEY, CDR2 SVGAGI. CDR3 length: 15 amino acids.

This clonotype was seen more than once but under ten times. The V call is TRBV3-1, the J call TRBJ2-3; TRBD2 matches 8 bases. CDR3 length: 14 amino acids. V gave up 1 base and J gave up 10 bases; unmatched junction bases: 7. Germline CDR1 is LGHDT and CDR2 is YNNKEL (reference sequence). CDR3 residues: CASSQGLAGASQYF. The DNA of the CDR3 is TGTGCCAGCAGCCAAGGGCTAGCGGGCGCCTCGCAGTATTTT.

A few counts support this clonotype. The chain carries TRBV28 and TRBJ2-7; D unresolved. Looked up from germline, CDR1 is MDHEN and CDR2 is SYDVKM. There are 10 residues in the CDR3. V lost 8 bases, J lost 8 bases, and 10 bases lay in between. This chain's CDR3 is CASGPLQQYF. The CDR3 nucleotides read TGTGCCAGCGGACCCCTCCAGCAGTACTTC.

The rearrangement links TRBV6-2 or TRBV6-3 to TRBJ2-5; D gene ambiguous. V was cut by 6 bases and J by 11 bases, with 22 bases left in between. CDR1 is MNHEY and CDR2 is SVGEGT in the germline V gene. The length of the CDR3 is 14 residues. The CDR3 protein is CASSALTLPDEQYF. The CDR3 DNA reads TGTGCCAGCAGCGCGCTTACTCTCCCGGATGAGCAGTACTTC.

This clonotype was observed a handful of times. The V call is TRBV7-2, the J call TRBJ1-2; TRBD1 might be the D (6 bases). V gave up 1 base and J gave up 4 bases, with 19 bases separating them. Germline assignment: CDR1 SGHTA and CDR2 FQGNSA. The CDR3 length is 17 residues. CDR3 sequence: CASSLVGVRGDGYGYTF. The CDR3, as DNA: TGTGCCAGCAGCTTAGTGGGGGTTAGGGGGGATGGCTATGGCTACACCTTC.

CDR3 nucleotide sequence: TGTGCCAGCAGCGTGACCTACCAGGGGACTGAAGCTTTCTTT. As protein: CASSVTYQGTEAFF. The chain is built from TRBV2 and TRBJ1-1, with TRBD1 as a possible D gene (6 bases). V shed 6 bases and J shed 5 bases, with 16 bases lying between them. The germline CDR1 and CDR2 sequences are SNHLY and FYNNEI. CDR3 size: 14 residues.

The J gene is TRBJ2-7, the V gene TRBV27; no clear D. The CDR3 is made up of 13 amino acids. V dropped 0 bases and J dropped 3 bases, with 6 bases sitting between them. Looked up from germline, CDR1 is MNHEY and CDR2 is SMNVEV (reference sequence). CDR3: CASSLSDGYEQYF. CDR3 coding DNA: TGTGCCAGCAGTTTATCCGACGGCTACGAGCAGTACTTC.

This clonotype occurred once. J is TRBJ1-1 and V is TRBV18, with a weak D call TRBD1 (6 bases). Trimming took off 3 bases at V and 3 bases at J, with 26 bases between the two ends. Germline lookup yields CDR1 KGHSH and CDR2 LQKENI. There are 19 residues in the CDR3. The CDR3 DNA follows: TGTGCCAGCTCACCGACCCTGGGCAGGGGCCCCAACCGGGACACTGAAGCTTTCTTT. This codes for CASSPTLGRGPNRDTEAFF.